These 24 T cell receptor beta chains were sequenced from one sample in a study of blood T cell repertoires in COVID-19. TCRdb's copy holds only in-frame clones and misses some; the assay was immunoSEQ multiplex PCR. The sample shows just under 300,000 clones, about 88% of them seen only once. Input material: peripheral blood. The source is a man in his 70s with acute or convalescent COVID-19.

The chain combines TRBV3-1 (or the pseudogene TRBV3-2) with TRBJ2-4; the D gene is possibly TRBD2 (5 bases). Germline V gene data show CDR1 as LGHDT and CDR2 as YNNKEL (reference sequence). The CDR3 totals 14 residues. V lost 3 bases and J lost 4, with 10 bases in between. CDR3 sequence reads: CASSQRLRKNIQYF. Written as DNA, the CDR3 is TGTGCCAGCAGCCAGAGACTAAGAAAAAACATTCAGTACTTC.

The J gene is TRBJ1-1, the V gene TRBV7-6; 8 bases agree with TRBD1. Germline V gives CDR1 SGHVS, CDR2 FNYEAQ. The CDR3 extends over 16 amino acids. The ends lost 6 bases at V and 5 bases at J; junction bases unmatched: 14. This chain's CDR3 is CASRQWTGTVETEAFF. CDR3 in DNA: TGTGCCAGCAGACAATGGACAGGGACGGTAGAGACTGAAGCTTTCTTT. Variable domain in full (rest from reference TRBV7-6 and TRBJ1-1): GAGVSQSPRYKVTKRGQDVALRCDPISGHVSLYWYRQALGQGPEFLTYFNYEAQQDKSGLPNDRFSAERPEGSISTLTIQRTEQRDSAMYRCASRQWTGTVETEAFFGQGTRLTVV.

V usage is TRBV27 and J usage is TRBJ1-6; D is possibly TRBD1 (5 bases). V was pared by 0 bases and J by 7 bases, with 7 bases between. Germline CDR1 and CDR2: MNHEY and SMNVEV (reference sequence). The CDR3 totals 14 residues. DNA of the CDR3: TGTGCCAGCAGTTTATCGGGGGGAAATTCACCCCTCCACTTT. It codes for CASSLSGGNSPLHF.

The gene calls are TRBV18 and TRBJ1-2; D uncertain. The V gene's germline CDR1 is KGHSH and CDR2 LQKENI. Trimming removed 3 bases from V and 1 base from J, with 15 bases in between. The CDR3 sequence is 16 residues long. The CDR3: CASSPFSTAGNYGYTF. Here the CDR3 DNA reads TGTGCCAGCTCACCCTTTTCAACAGCTGGTAACTATGGCTACACCTTC.

J is TRBJ2-1 and V is TRBV5-1, with D possibly matching TRBD1 (6 bases). Germline V gene lookup returns CDR1 SGHRS and CDR2 YFSETQ. The CDR3 is 15 residues long. V was clipped by 0 bases and J by 5 bases, with 12 bases between them. CDR3 sequence: CASSLDPRGDNEQFF. DNA for the CDR3: TGCGCCAGCAGCTTGGACCCCAGGGGAGACAATGAGCAGTTCTTC.

V and J are TRBV5-1 and TRBJ2-4; 8 bases fit TRBD1. Germline V CDR1 and CDR2: SGHRS, YFSETQ. The CDR3 extends over 14 amino acids. The V and J ends lost 0 bases and 7 bases, in that order; junction bases with no gene match: 3. CDR3 region: CASSLATGVNIQYF. DNA of the CDR3: TGCGCCAGCAGCTTGGCGACAGGGGTGAACATTCAGTACTTC.

The rearrangement joins TRBV7-2 to TRBJ1-2; no firm D call. From germline, CDR1 is SGHTA and CDR2 FQGNSA. The germline V and J ends were trimmed by 5 bases and 4 bases, with 11 bases remaining between them. CDR3 length: 13 residues. This CDR3 reads CASSPPGTYGYTF. The CDR3 DNA follows: TGTGCCAGCAGCCCCCCAGGTACCTATGGCTACACCTTC.

This clone was seen only once. The chain uses TRBV6-1 and TRBJ2-1; D possibly corresponds to TRBD2 (5 bases). V was trimmed by 2 bases and J by 6 bases, leaving 8 bases between them. The CDR3 runs 13 residues. Germline-derived CDR1 and CDR2 are MNHNS and SASEGT. The CDR3 nucleotides read TGTGCCAGCAGTGAATCCGGGGTCAATGAGCAGTTCTTC. It yields the protein CASSESGVNEQFF.

The chain recombines TRBV3-1 (or the pseudogene TRBV3-2) with TRBJ2-3, with 14 positions matching TRBD2. The CDR3 totals 20 residues. The ends lost 1 base at V and 1 base at J; junction bases unmatched: 10. Looked up from germline, CDR1 is LGHDT and CDR2 is YNNKEL (reference sequence). The CDR3 is CASSQVLLTSGGVGTDTQYF. In nucleotides, the CDR3 is TGTGCCAGCAGCCAAGTTCTTTTGACTAGCGGGGGGGTGGGCACAGATACGCAGTATTTT.

The chain is built from TRBV7-2 and TRBJ1-3; 7 bases fit TRBD1. The germline CDR1 and CDR2 sequences are SGHTA and FQGNSA. J lost 1 base, V lost 3 bases, and 6 bases had no gene match. This CDR3 has 16 amino acids. Written as DNA, the CDR3 is TGTGCCAGCAGCTTTACAGGGGTGGGGTCTGGAAACACCATATATTTT. Residues: CASSFTGVGSGNTIYF.

The chain carries TRBV9 and TRBJ2-7; the match to TRBD1 covers 9 bases. This CDR3 spans 15 amino acids. Germline CDR1 SGDLS, CDR2 YYNGEE. The V segment lost 3 bases and the J segment 4 bases; nucleotides outside the gene matches: 8. The DNA of the CDR3 is TGTGCCAGCAGCGCAGGGGGACAGGGTTTTTACGAGCAGTACTTC. This codes for CASSAGGQGFYEQYF.

The CDR3 DNA follows: TGTGCCAGCAGGGTTGACTGGAGGGAGACCCAGTACTTC. Protein: CASRVDWRETQYF. This rearrangement joins TRBV2 to TRBJ2-5; TRBD2 might be the D (5 bases). With 6 bases removed from V and 5 bases from J, the gap between germline ends came to 13 bases. The CDR3 runs 13 residues. Germline V CDR1 and CDR2: SNHLY, FYNNEI.

The gene calls are TRBV5-1 and TRBJ1-2, with a possible D match to TRBD1 (5 bases). The CDR3 spans 14 residues. CDR1 and CDR2 from the germline V gene are SGHRS and YFSETQ. Trimming stripped 8 bases from V and 0 bases from J, with 14 bases between. The CDR3 sequence: CASQVATANYGYTF. CDR3 nucleotide sequence: TGCGCCAGTCAGGTCGCGACAGCTAACTATGGCTACACCTTC.

This rearrangement joins TRBV20-1 to TRBJ2-7; 10 nucleotides align to TRBD1. The CDR3 contains 14 residues. The V and J ends lost 3 bases and 4 bases, in that order; junction bases with no gene match: 6. CDR1 is DFQATT and CDR2 is SNEGSKA in the germline V gene (reference sequence). The CDR3 protein is CSASVGQGGYEQYF. For the CDR3, the DNA is TGCAGTGCTAGTGTAGGACAGGGGGGATACGAGCAGTACTTC.

The rearrangement joins TRBV10-1 to TRBJ1-2; D call uncertain. This CDR3 is 13 amino acids long. Germline loops: CDR1 WNHNN, CDR2 SYGVQD (reference sequence). Deletions cut 0 bases from V and 3 bases from J, with 5 bases between. For the CDR3, the DNA is TGCGCCAGCAGTGAGTCTCTCTACTATGGCTACACCTTC. Encoded protein: CASSESLYYGYTF.

The genes are TRBV5-1 and TRBJ2-7, with TRBD2 identical over 10 bases. CDR3 size: 17 residues. Trimming at V came to 4 bases and at J to 6 bases, leaving 16 bases not matched to a gene. Germline loops: CDR1 SGHRS, CDR2 YFSETQ. CDR3 DNA sequence: TGCGCCAGCAGCCGATCGCTAGCGGGAGTAAACAGGGGCGAGCAGTACTTC. Protein product: CASSRSLAGVNRGEQYF.

This clone has just a few counts. The V and J genes are TRBV7-2 and TRBJ1-2; no clear D gene. CDR1 and CDR2 from the germline V gene are SGHTA and FQGNSA. Between the trimmed V and J ends, which lost 1 base and 7 bases, there was a span of 16 bases. The CDR3 length is 15 residues. The DNA for the CDR3 is TGTGCCAGCAGCTTAGATCGTGGGAGAGCGGGTGGCTACACCTTC. The encoded protein is CASSLDRGRAGGYTF.

CDR3 residues: CASSSRGGRYNEQFF. CDR3 DNA: TGTGCCAGCAGCTCTCGGGGGGGCCGTTACAATGAGCAGTTCTTC. The V call is TRBV7-9, the J call TRBJ2-1; 8 bases are shared with TRBD2. The CDR3 covers 15 residues. V lost 4 bases to trimming and J lost 4 bases; unmatched junction nucleotides: 6. Germline loops: CDR1 SEHNR, CDR2 FQNEAQ (reference sequence).

V gene TRBV3-1 (or the pseudogene TRBV3-2) combines with J gene TRBJ2-5; 7 bases line up with TRBD2. This CDR3 has 13 amino acids. The germline V gene has CDR1 LGHDT and CDR2 YNNKEL (reference sequence). J lost 10 bases, V lost 2 bases, and 7 bases had no gene match. The CDR3 DNA is TGTGCCAGCAGCCAAACGGGACTATGGAGCCAGTACTTC. Translated: CASSQTGLWSQYF.

This clone was recorded once. This rearrangement joins TRBV4-2 to TRBJ1-5, with D maybe TRBD1 (5 bases). V lost 0 bases to trimming and J lost 5 bases, with 14 bases between them. Germline-derived CDR1 and CDR2 are LGHNA and YNFKEQ. CDR3 length: 16 amino acids. The CDR3 protein is CASSQDPDRTYQPQHF. CDR3 nucleotides: TGTGCCAGCAGCCAAGATCCAGACAGAACCTATCAGCCCCAGCATTTT.

This clone was observed at least ten times. CDR3 sequence (DNA): TGCGCCAGCAGCTTGAGACAGGCGGCGGAGCGTCTGTTCTTC. It encodes CASSLRQAAERLFF. V is TRBV5-1 and J is TRBJ2-1; tentatively, D is TRBD1 (6 bases). Germline CDR1 and CDR2: SGHRS and YFSETQ. V gave up 1 base and J gave up 15 bases, with 20 bases separating them. This CDR3 has 14 residues.

In its sample, this clone was seen once. V and J are TRBV19 and TRBJ1-2; unclear D gene. CDR3 length: 15 residues. V was clipped by 3 bases and J by 0 bases, with 11 bases between them. Germline V lookup: CDR1 LNHDA, CDR2 SQIVND (reference sequence). The CDR3 DNA sequence: TGTGCCAGTAGTATGGGTTGGAGAACTAACTATGGCTACACCTTC. This encodes CASSMGWRTNYGYTF.

This chain links TRBV27 with TRBJ2-7; TRBD2 is a possible D gene (6 bases). This CDR3 region has 13 residues. V lost 5 bases, J lost 8 bases, and 16 bases lay in between. The V gene's germline CDR1 is MNHEY and CDR2 SMNVEV (reference sequence). The CDR3, as DNA: TGTGCCAGCAGTACCCAACCACTAGCTCAGCAGTACTTC. It yields the protein CASSTQPLAQQYF.

This clone has just a few counts. The chain combines TRBV2 with TRBJ2-7, with D possibly TRBD1 on 6 matching bases. V dropped 5 bases and J dropped 2 bases, with 16 bases sitting between them. The CDR3 length is 15 residues. In germline, CDR1 is SNHLY, CDR2 FYNNEI. Here the CDR3 reads CASSPGQRTAYEQYF. Here the CDR3 DNA reads TGTGCCAGCAGTCCCGGACAGAGAACCGCCTACGAGCAGTACTTC.